The present T cell receptor beta chain was sequenced within a study of shared clonotypes between healthy human individuals. Per the original data handling: Owing to the provision of junction-only sequences devoid of quality scores by immunoSEQ, filtering differed. Data came from immunoSEQ multiplex PCR; TCRdb stores just in-frame clones and leaves some out. That table furnishes V, J and clone size, whereas the DNA furnished D and trimming. The sample lists more than 2 million clones, over 85% seen once, with about 1.7% in the top ten. The count of this clone is one. Its antigen is as yet unknown. Naive CD8 cells, CD45RO-negative and positively selected for CCR7, excluded terminally differentiated effector memory CD45RA+ cells. Recent acute infections and vaccinations were absent in the healthy HIV-negative adult donors. Broader study findings: Of the naive CD4 clonotypes, about 5% were shared across several donors.

CDR1 and CDR2 from the germline V gene are SEHNR and FQNEAQ (reference sequence). The V gene lost 8 bases and the J gene lost 2 bases, with 12 bases spanning the gap. The CDR3 contains 14 residues. The chain uses TRBV7-9 and TRBJ2-2; D might be TRBD1 (5 bases). Sequenced input: naive CD8+ T cells from PBMCs. The TCR originated in a man aged 18 to 30 in good health. Some clones in this sample may be carry-over from other donors' samples. As DNA, the CDR3 is TGTGCCAGCGGACCGACAGATAACACCGGGGAGCTGTTTTTT. The encoded protein is CASGPTDNTGELFF.